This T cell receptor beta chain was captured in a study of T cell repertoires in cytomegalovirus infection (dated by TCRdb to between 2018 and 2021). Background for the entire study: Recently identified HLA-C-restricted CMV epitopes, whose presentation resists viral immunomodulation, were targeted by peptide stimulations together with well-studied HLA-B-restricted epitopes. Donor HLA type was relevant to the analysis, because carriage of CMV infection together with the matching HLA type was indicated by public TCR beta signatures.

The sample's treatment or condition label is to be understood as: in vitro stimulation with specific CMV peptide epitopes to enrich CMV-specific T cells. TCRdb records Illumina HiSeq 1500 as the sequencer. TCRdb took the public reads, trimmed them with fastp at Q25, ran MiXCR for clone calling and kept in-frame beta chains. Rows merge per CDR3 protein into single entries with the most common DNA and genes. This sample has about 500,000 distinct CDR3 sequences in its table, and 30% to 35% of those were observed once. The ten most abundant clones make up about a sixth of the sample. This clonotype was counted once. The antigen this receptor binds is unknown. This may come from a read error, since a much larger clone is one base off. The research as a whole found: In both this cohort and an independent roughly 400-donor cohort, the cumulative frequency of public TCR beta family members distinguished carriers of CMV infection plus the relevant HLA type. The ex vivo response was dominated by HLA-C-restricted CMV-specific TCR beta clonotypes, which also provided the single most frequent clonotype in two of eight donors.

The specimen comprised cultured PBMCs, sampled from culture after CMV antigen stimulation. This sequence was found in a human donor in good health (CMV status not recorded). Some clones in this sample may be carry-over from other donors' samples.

The CDR3 protein sequence reads: CASSLGVGTSGRLFENERFF. The DNA sequence is TGTGCCAGCAGCTTGGGGGTTGGGACTAGCGGGAGGCTCTTCGAAAATGAGCGGTTCTTC. The chain links TRBV5-4 with TRBJ2-1; 15 nucleotides in the junction match TRBD2. Via the germline V gene (reference sequence), CDR1 is SGHNT and CDR2 YYREEE. Its CDR3 holds 20 amino acids, cysteine through phenylalanine. CDR3 DNA is the only sequence kept; it has 60 bases, read in frame from the first base.